One sample yielded the 20 T cell receptor beta chains listed below, sequenced in a study of cytomegalovirus exposure and HLA in healthy donors (dated by TCRdb to the late 2010s). The library was prepared using the immunoSEQ multiplex PCR assay. The multiplex PCR relied on a mix of 60 forward primers for TCR Vbeta segments and 13 reverse primers for TCR Jbeta segments. TCRdb took over this immuneACCESS table, retaining in-frame rearrangements with V and J assigned. Such tables are incomplete; in checked studies, under half of the missing clones stem from an unresolved V gene, and the remainder is unexplained. A total of roughly 170,000 clones appear in this sample, 84% of them only once. The top ten constitute around 0.96% of the sample. Sequenced material: PBMCs. The receptors originated from a young man in good health and CMV-seronegative.

This rearrangement joins TRBV18 to TRBJ2-2; a possible D gene is TRBD2 (5 bases). Germline V CDR1 and CDR2: KGHSH, LQKENI. The CDR3 consists of 15 residues. Trimming took 3 bases from V and 6 from J, leaving 14 bases between them. For the CDR3, the DNA is TGTGCCAGCTCACCGGTTTTCCGGGGTTCCGGGGAGCTGTTTTTT. Translation: CASSPVFRGSGELFF.

The chain has TRBV27 and TRBJ2-5, with TRBD2 matching 9 bases. The J call could be wrong; TRBJ2-7 is a better fit for the DNA end. Germline loops: CDR1 MNHEY, CDR2 SMNVEV (reference sequence). This CDR3 has 15 amino acids. The CDR3 DNA follows: TGTGCCAGCAGGTTCTCGGGCGGGAGGGCCTACGAGCAGTACTTC. This translates into CASRFSGGRAYEQYF.

The J gene is TRBJ2-7, the V gene TRBV7-6; tentative D call: TRBD2 (5 bases). Per germline, CDR1 SGHVS and CDR2 FNYEAQ. This CDR3 is 14 amino acids long. Trimming took 5 bases from V and 6 from J, leaving 17 bases between them. CDR3 nucleotides: TGTGCCAGCAGCCCCCACTTCGGGGAAAGCGAGCAGTACTTC. Translation: CASSPHFGESEQYF.

The chain links TRBV9 to TRBJ2-7; a weak D match, TRBD1 (5 bases). Germline lookup yields CDR1 SGDLS and CDR2 YYNGEE. Trimming took off 7 bases at V and 1 base at J, with 9 bases between the two ends. This CDR3 is built from 12 residues. Written as DNA, the CDR3 is TGTGCCAGCGGCAGGGATTCCTACGAGCAGTACTTC. Translating gives CASGRDSYEQYF. Full variable domain (outside the CDR3, taken from reference TRBV9 and TRBJ2-7): DSGVTQTPKHLITATGQRVTLRCSPRSGDLSVYWYQQSLDQGLQFLIQYYNGEERAKGNILERFSAQQFPDLHSELNLSSLELGDSALYFCASGRDSYEQYFGPGTRLTVT.

This clone was counted a few times. The CDR3 region has the DNA TGCGCCAGCAGCCAAATAGCGGGAGGGGGGGCCAACGTCCTGACTTTC. This codes for CASSQIAGGGANVLTF. The V gene is TRBV4-1, the J gene TRBJ2-6; 11 bases are shared with TRBD2. The CDR3 extends over 16 amino acids. Germline CDR1 reads MGHRA; CDR2 reads YSYEKL. V lost 2 bases to trimming and J lost 4 bases; unmatched junction nucleotides: 1.

The gene calls are TRBV5-1 and TRBJ2-3; D is unclear. Per germline, CDR1 SGHRS and CDR2 YFSETQ. CDR3 size: 12 residues. Trimming removed 2 bases at V and 2 bases at J, with 3 bases between. The CDR3 DNA sequence: TGCGCCAGCAGCTTCCTCACAGATACGCAGTATTTT. It codes for CASSFLTDTQYF.

This clone was found once. This chain uses TRBV5-8 with TRBJ2-7; TRBD2 matches at 9 bases. This CDR3 has 15 residues. V lost 0 bases, J lost 4 bases, and 5 bases stayed unmatched. The germline V gene has CDR1 SGHTS and CDR2 YDEGEE. This chain's CDR3 is CASSLEPAGGYEQYF. Here the CDR3 DNA reads TGTGCCAGCAGCTTGGAGCCAGCGGGAGGATACGAGCAGTACTTC.

This CDR3 is CASRVSGHLNTEAFF. CDR3 nucleotides: TGTGCCAGCAGGGTGTCCGGACACTTGAACACTGAAGCTTTCTTT. This chain connects TRBV28 to TRBJ1-1; D may be TRBD1 (5 bases). The ends were cut back, 6 bases at V and 0 bases at J, with 14 bases in the middle. The CDR3 extends over 15 amino acids. Germline lookup yields CDR1 MDHEN and CDR2 SYDVKM.

The V and J genes are TRBV5-5 and TRBJ2-7; D gene uncertain. The CDR3 runs 14 residues. Germline CDR1 reads SGHKS; CDR2 reads YYEKEE (reference sequence). V lost 0 bases, J lost 2 bases, and 9 bases lay in between. CDR3 loop: CASSLDKWPYEQYF. CDR3 coding DNA: TGTGCCAGCAGCTTGGATAAGTGGCCCTACGAGCAGTACTTC.

This rearrangement joins TRBV2 to TRBJ2-3; TRBD2 matches at 7 bases. In germline, CDR1 is SNHLY, CDR2 FYNNEI. The length of the CDR3 is 14 residues. V lost 6 bases to trimming and J lost 6 bases; unmatched junction nucleotides: 9. CDR3 amino acids: CASRGREQFDTQYF. CDR3 in DNA: TGTGCCAGCAGGGGGCGGGAGCAATTCGATACGCAGTATTTT.

The V call is TRBV7-6, the J call TRBJ1-1; 8 bases line up with TRBD1. Germline-derived CDR1 and CDR2 are SGHVS and FNYEAQ. This CDR3 has 21 residues. V lost 1 base and J lost 5; bases outside the gene matches: 24. The DNA of the CDR3 is TGTGCCAGCAGCTTAGTTTTTTCGCGGCAGGGGGCCGATAATAGTCGGACTGAAGCTTTCTTT. It codes for CASSLVFSRQGADNSRTEAFF.

V is TRBV7-6 and J is TRBJ2-7; 16 nucleotides line up with TRBD2. The germline V gene has CDR1 SGHVS and CDR2 FNYEAQ. V shed 0 bases, J shed 0 bases, and the junction held 8 bases outside the gene matches. The length of the CDR3 is 20 residues. CDR3 in amino acids: CASSLAAGTSGRALSYEQYF. CDR3 DNA sequence: TGTGCCAGCAGCTTAGCAGCGGGGACTAGCGGGAGGGCCCTCTCCTACGAGCAGTACTTC.

V usage is TRBV7-2 and J usage is TRBJ2-4; maybe TRBD2 (5 bases). The germline V and J ends were trimmed by 4 bases and 5 bases, with 12 bases remaining between them. The germline CDR1 and CDR2 sequences are SGHTA and FQGNSA. CDR3 length equals 14 residues. CDR3 amino acids: CASSSNAGQNIQYF. CDR3 DNA: TGTGCCAGCAGCTCCAATGCGGGCCAAAACATTCAGTACTTC.

The chain links TRBV6-1 to TRBJ2-2; weak D call: TRBD1 (5 bases). CDR1 is MNHNS, CDR2 SASEGT, per germline. The V end lost 9 bases, the J end lost 7 bases, and 12 bases lay between the germline ends. The CDR3 loop spans 12 amino acids. CDR3 residues: CARGRVGGELFF. CDR3 nucleotides: TGTGCCAGGGGCAGGGTAGGCGGGGAGCTGTTTTTT.

The chain employs TRBV11-2 and TRBJ2-7, with 10 bases that match TRBD2. Germline V gene data show CDR1 as SGHAT and CDR2 as FQNNGV. J lost 3 bases, V lost 5 bases, and 16 bases had no gene match. CDR3 size: 18 residues. The CDR3 bases are TGTGCCAGCAGCCCCACCCTGAGCCCTAGCGGGAGAATCTACGAGCAGTACTTC. Protein product: CASSPTLSPSGRIYEQYF.

V gene TRBV27 combines with J gene TRBJ1-4; 12 positions agree with TRBD1. With V trimmed by 7 bases and J by 8 bases, 11 bases remained unmatched. The CDR3 is 16 residues long. CDR1 and CDR2 (germline): MNHEY, SMNVEV (reference sequence). CDR3 nucleotides: TGTGCCAGCACCCATATAGGGACAGGGGGCGCGGAAAAACTGTTTTTT. This gives the protein CASTHIGTGGAEKLFF.

V and J are TRBV12-5 and TRBJ2-1; 10 bases agree with TRBD2. With V trimmed by 0 bases and J by 8 bases, 7 bases remained unmatched. The CDR3 has 16 amino acids. Germline V gives CDR1 LGHNT, CDR2 FRNRAP. DNA for the CDR3: TGTGCTAGTGGTTTGGTGCTAGCGGGGGTCTATCATGAGCAGTTCTTC. Translating it yields CASGLVLAGVYHEQFF.

V usage is TRBV6-5 and J usage is TRBJ2-2; tentative D call: TRBD1 (5 bases). V lost 2 bases and J lost 5, with 12 bases in between. Germline values: CDR1 MNHEY, CDR2 SVGAGI. This CDR3 region has 15 residues. The CDR3: CASSYRQGLTGELFF. CDR3 DNA: TGTGCCAGCAGTTACCGGCAGGGTTTAACCGGGGAGCTGTTTTTT.

The chain is built from TRBV5-1 and TRBJ1-2; no reliable D call. The CDR3 contains 12 residues. Trimming removed 4 bases from V and 8 bases from J, with 12 bases in between. CDR1 is SGHRS and CDR2 is YFSETQ in the germline V gene. The CDR3, as DNA: TGCGCCAGCAGCCCCGAGAGGGTAGGCTACACCTTC. Amino acids: CASSPERVGYTF.

This chain joins TRBV7-7 and TRBJ2-7; 8 bases align to TRBD1. Losses at the gene ends were 5 bases for V and 1 base for J; bases not matched to a gene: 7. The CDR3 is 15 amino acids. The V gene's germline CDR1 is SSHAT and CDR2 FNYEAQ (reference sequence). This chain's CDR3 is CASSPRTGLSYEQYF. The CDR3 DNA reads as TGTGCCAGCAGCCCCCGGACAGGGTTGTCCTACGAGCAGTACTTC.